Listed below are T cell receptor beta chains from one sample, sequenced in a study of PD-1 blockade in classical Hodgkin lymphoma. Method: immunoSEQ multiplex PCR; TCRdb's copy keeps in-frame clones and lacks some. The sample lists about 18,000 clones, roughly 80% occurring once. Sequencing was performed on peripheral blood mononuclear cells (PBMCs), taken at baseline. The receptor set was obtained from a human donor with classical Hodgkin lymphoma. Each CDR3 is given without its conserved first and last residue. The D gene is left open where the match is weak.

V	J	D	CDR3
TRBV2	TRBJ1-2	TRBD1	ASSDRVGGYT
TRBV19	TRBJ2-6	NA	ASSRRQVGAGANVLT
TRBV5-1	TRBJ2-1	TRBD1	ASTLLGQGANEQF
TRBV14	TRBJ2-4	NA	ASSQGNAKNIQY
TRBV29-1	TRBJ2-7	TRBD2	SVGAGGPSSYEQY
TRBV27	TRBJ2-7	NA	ASSSPYEQY
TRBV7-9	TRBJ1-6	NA	ASSSNGGSSPLH
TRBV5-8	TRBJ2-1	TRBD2	ASSFFRSTSVFNEQF
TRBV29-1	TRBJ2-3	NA	SVEELSGAWY
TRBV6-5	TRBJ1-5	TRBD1	ASSSDRNSNQPQH
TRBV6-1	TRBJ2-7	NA	ASSPVNPGGSEQY
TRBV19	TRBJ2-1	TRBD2	ASSIGLAGGPLGEQF
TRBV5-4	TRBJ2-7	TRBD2	ASSLGTSGSLYEQY
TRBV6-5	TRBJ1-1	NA	ASSYDVNTEAF
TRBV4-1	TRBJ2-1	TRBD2	ASSYLAGGLNEQF
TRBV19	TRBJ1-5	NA	ASSRVSQPQH
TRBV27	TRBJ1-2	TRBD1	ASSEFRGASGYT
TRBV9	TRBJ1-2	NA	ASSVAVGGYT
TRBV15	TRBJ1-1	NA	ATSINADSLGGAF
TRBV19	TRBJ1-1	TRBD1	ASSTGGLAF
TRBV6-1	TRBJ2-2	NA	ASSVEAMVRTGELF
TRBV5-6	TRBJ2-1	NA	ASSPPGGYEQF
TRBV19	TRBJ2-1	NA	ASSRRQAHNEQF
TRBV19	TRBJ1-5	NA	ASSIRSESNQPQH
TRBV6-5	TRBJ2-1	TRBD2	ASSYLITSGANEQF
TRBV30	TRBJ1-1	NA	AWTPPGVSEAF
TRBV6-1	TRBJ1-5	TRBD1	ASSEGTGVSNQPQH
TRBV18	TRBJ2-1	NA	ASSPGLAPYNEQF
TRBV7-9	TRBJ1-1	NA	ASSLGETLGAF
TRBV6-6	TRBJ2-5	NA	ASSYMGRQETQY
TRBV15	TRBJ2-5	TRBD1	ATSRAVQGVETQY
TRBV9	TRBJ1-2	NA	ASSVDWGSNYGYT
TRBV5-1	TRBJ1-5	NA	ASPASVGQPQH
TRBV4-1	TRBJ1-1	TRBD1	ASSPKTGGVSEAF
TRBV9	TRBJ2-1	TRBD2	ASSVSGGGDEQF
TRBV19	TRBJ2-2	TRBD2	ASSNRAGGTGELF
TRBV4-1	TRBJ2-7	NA	ASSQEEARTYEQY
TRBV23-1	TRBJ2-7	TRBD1	ASSQFKGDRQGPTYEQY
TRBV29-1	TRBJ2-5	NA	SVGLETQY
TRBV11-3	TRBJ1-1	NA	ASSSGVQNTEAF
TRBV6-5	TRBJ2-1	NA	ASASYNEQF
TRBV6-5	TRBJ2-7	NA	ASALLETYEQY
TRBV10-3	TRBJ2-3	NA	AISVIRAAGFSSSTDTQY
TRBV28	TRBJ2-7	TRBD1	ASSFAGQGFYEQY
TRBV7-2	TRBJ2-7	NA	ASSLSSGGVSSGEQY
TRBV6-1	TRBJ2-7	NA	ASSRDSTYEQY
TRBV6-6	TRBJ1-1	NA	ASSYSAGHAGAF
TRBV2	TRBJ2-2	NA	ASSGEWNTGELF
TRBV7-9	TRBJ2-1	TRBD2	ASSFSGGVGNEQF
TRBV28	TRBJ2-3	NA	ASSLAGLYPDTQY